This T cell receptor beta chain came from a study of persistence of HIV-infected CD4 T cells. Whole-study context: CD4+ T cells responding to CMV or HIV-1 Gag were isolated.

The libraries were made with immunoSEQ version 4 in survey mode. Sequenced by immunoSEQ multiplex PCR; TCRdb stores in-frame clones only, minus some. This sample has 50,000 or so clones, with around 75% found just once. J was trimmed by 8 bases and V by 5 bases; bases with no gene match: 4. CDR1 and CDR2 from the germline V gene are DFQATT and SNEGSKA (reference sequence). The CDR3 contains 11 residues. This clone was counted between two and nine times. Antigen specificity is unknown. The stimulus was lysate of CMV-infected fibroblasts, around 9.3 ug/mL. CD40L-negative CD69-negative CD45RO-high memory CD4+ T cells were sorted as populations depleted of antigen-responding cells. Donors were HIV-1-infected adults who began suppressive ART during chronic infection. Donors had CD4+ T cell counts above 400 cells/uL and were CMV-seropositive. Study observations and caveats: Antigen-responding cells were enriched for degenerate expanded CDR3beta sequences.

The clonotype was recovered from an adult man with HIV who was CMV-seropositive. The gene calls are TRBV20-1 and TRBJ1-2; TRBD1 matches 8 bases. The sample in question was CD4+ T cells sorted from PBMCs after approximately 19-hour stimulation, obtained from a patient who received antiretroviral therapy. The CDR3 bases are TGCAGTGCTCAACAGGGGGGCGGCTACACCTTC. It yields the protein CSAQQGGGYTF.